Following are 11 T cell receptor beta chains from one sample sequenced in a study of T cell clonality in common variable immunodeficiency. TCRdb's table, derived via immunoSEQ multiplex PCR, lists solely in-frame clones and lacks some. The data list tens of thousands of clones, none observed once; 1.7% falls to the top ten. The specimen sequenced was peripheral blood mononuclear cells. Receptor source: a person between 18 and 70 years old in good health.

This clone was seen many times. The read terminates 3 residues ahead of where the CDR3 ends, so the germline J gene completes it. The chain links TRBV11-2 to TRBJ2-2; unclear D gene. The CDR3 loop spans 14 amino acids. Per the germline V gene, CDR1 is SGHAT and CDR2 is FQNNGV. V gave up 5 bases and J gave up 8 bases, with 15 bases separating them. The CDR3 is CASSPLSGLGELFF. The CDR3 DNA, read in part, is TGTGCCAGCAGCCCCCTCTCGGGTTTGGGGGAG.

This clone came up many times. The CDR3 end lies 3 residues beyond the end of the read and is filled in from the germline J gene. The chain is built from TRBV12-3 or TRBV12-4 and TRBJ2-7; D is uncertain. Trimming stripped 2 bases from V and 0 bases from J, with 8 bases between. This CDR3 comprises 14 residues. Partial CDR3 DNA: TGTGCCAGCAGTTTACGCGTTACCTCCTACGAG. Translated, it gives CASSLRVTSYE. The full CDR3 protein is CASSLRVTSYEQYF.

In regard to this clone: Its ends do not fully match the called genes, so a read error is possible. Partial CDR3 DNA: TGCGCCAGCAGCCCCAGGGAGGCTGGAGAGACC. It specifies CASSPREAGET. The entire CDR3 is CASSPREAGETYTF. This chain connects TRBV7-9 to TRBJ1-2; perhaps TRBD1 as D (5 bases). The CDR3 is cut off 3 residues early in the read; its end comes from the germline J gene. The germline CDR1 and CDR2 sequences are SEHNR and FQNEAQ (reference sequence). The CDR3 loop spans 14 amino acids.

This clone was counted ten times or more. CDR3 loop: CASSLARGDTQYF. The CDR3 DNA, read in part, is TGCGCCAGCAGCTTGGCCCGGGGAGATACG. This chain links TRBV5-1 with TRBJ2-3; perhaps TRBD2 as D (5 bases). The observed sequence ends 3 residues before the CDR3 terminus, with the missing tail filled in from the germline J gene. The V and J ends lost 0 bases and 5 bases respectively, with 7 bases between them. Germline V gene data show CDR1 as SGHRS and CDR2 as YFSETQ. This CDR3 has 13 amino acids.

This clone appeared many times. The read terminates 3 residues before the CDR3 end, so the remaining end is supplied by the germline J gene. V and J are TRBV5-1 and TRBJ2-3; the match to TRBD2 covers 7 bases. The CDR3 length is 14 residues. V trimming: 3 bases; J trimming: 6 bases; junction bases outside the gene matches: 7. The germline gives CDR1 SGHRS, CDR2 YFSETQ. The part of the CDR3 DNA that was read is TGCGCCAGCAGCTCCGGACTAGATTACGATACG. Translated, it gives CASSSGLDYDT. The whole CDR3 region reads CASSSGLDYDTQYF.

This clone was observed many times. The CDR3 extends 3 residues past the end of the read, so its final part is completed from the germline J gene. The rearrangement joins TRBV7-6 to TRBJ2-7; D could derive from TRBD1 or TRBD2 (7 bases each). The germline gives CDR1 SGHVS, CDR2 FNYEAQ. V lost 5 bases and J lost 2, with 16 bases in between. The CDR3 sequence is 15 residues long. CDR3 DNA (partial): TGTGCCAGCAGCCAGGGGGGAGGGGAACCCTACGAG. Amino acids: CASSQGGGEPYE. The complete CDR3 sequence is CASSQGGGEPYEQYF.

There are many counts of this clone. The observed sequence ends 3 residues before the CDR3 terminus, with the missing tail filled in from the germline J gene. V is TRBV12-3 or TRBV12-4 and J is TRBJ2-5; D possibly corresponds to TRBD2 (6 bases). This CDR3 is built from 15 residues. V was trimmed by 2 bases and J by 5 bases, leaving 15 bases between them. Incomplete CDR3 DNA: TGTGCCAGCAGTTTAACCCGGGGGAGCGGGGAGACC. Encoded protein: CASSLTRGSGET. The whole CDR3 reads CASSLTRGSGETQYF.

Ten or more counts support this clone. The read ends 3 residues before the CDR3 terminus; that terminus is restored from the germline J gene. This rearrangement joins TRBV19 to TRBJ2-7; possibly TRBD1 for D (6 bases). Looked up from germline, CDR1 is LNHDA and CDR2 is SQIVND (reference sequence). The CDR3 sequence is 14 residues long. Trimming took off 5 bases at V and 1 base at J, with 12 bases between the two ends. This CDR3 reads CASSWGHFSYEQYF. The part of the CDR3 DNA that was read is TGTGCCAGTAGTTGGGGACACTTTTCCTACGAG.

This clone has ten or more counts. Read data end 3 residues before the CDR3 end; the end is taken from the germline J gene. This chain links TRBV2 with TRBJ2-1, with D perhaps TRBD2 (6 bases). Trimming left V 10 bases short and J 9 bases short, with 25 bases between. The CDR3 consists of 15 residues. Germline V gene sequence: CDR1 SNHLY, CDR2 FYNNEI. CDR3 protein: CATKVPGDRLSEQFF. The covered CDR3 bases are TGTGCCACCAAAGTCCCGGGGGACCGATTATCTGAG.

At least ten counts were recorded for this clone. The CDR3 goes on 3 residues after the read ends, and that part is filled in from the germline J gene. The rearrangement uses TRBV19 and TRBJ2-4, with TRBD1 matching 8 bases. V lost 5 bases, J lost 8 bases, and 14 bases stayed unmatched. CDR3 length: 16 residues. Germline CDR1 is LNHDA and CDR2 is SQIVND (reference sequence). The CDR3 DNA, read in part, is TGTGCCAGTAGTTCATACCGACAGGGGCTGGGAGACATT. Its translation: CASSSYRQGLGDI. The entire CDR3 is CASSSYRQGLGDIQYF.

This clone appeared many times. The sequenced fragment ends 3 residues before the CDR3 boundary, so the rest is inferred from the germline J gene. The genes are TRBV5-1 and TRBJ2-3, with D possibly matching TRBD1 (6 bases). The germline gives CDR1 SGHRS, CDR2 YFSETQ. Trimming cost V 5 bases and J 3 bases, with 10 bases left between them. The CDR3 totals 13 residues. The chain's CDR3 is CASRTGFTDTQYF. Partial CDR3 DNA: TGCGCCAGCAGGACAGGATTTACAGATACG.